The rows below give T cell receptor beta chains drawn from one sample of a study of T cell responses to AZD1222 COVID-19 vaccine. Repertoires were generated with immunoSEQ multiplex PCR, while TCRdb's copy carries only in-frame clones and drops some. The data contain about 180,000 clones, 94% of them singletons. This specimen was peripheral blood, taken 28 days after the second AZD1222 dose. Receptors originate from an adult who received the AZD1222 COVID-19 vaccine. Both conserved end residues are part of each CDR3. The order of the fields is V gene, CDR3 protein.

TRBV4-2 CASSLVTSGTSDTQYF
TRBV5-6 CASSLDLEETQYF
TRBV14 CASSLKPREAFF
TRBV10-1 CASSERASGTYNEQFF
TRBV6-5 CASSVRSLSYNEQFF
TRBV9 CASSVVGSGGAETQYF
TRBV2 CASTVANEKLFF
TRBV6-5 CASSYGATNTYEQYF
TRBV4-1 CASSPGGENTEAFF
TRBV15 CATSRDPDYSNQPQHF
TRBV11-2 CASSSTRGDRGLIRAFF
TRBV3-1/TRBV3-2 CASSHLTQGLGDGYTF
TRBV20-1 CSASTGRDPNEQFF
TRBV5-4 CASSRRDSADSPLHF
TRBV24-1 CATSDGPGGAFF
TRBV13 CASSVGPGQGRGNTEAFF
TRBV7-2 CASSLAVEQFF
TRBV9 CASSTPGQGATEAFF
TRBV30 CAWSPGGVKLGYEQYF
TRBV27 CASSLILGGFETQYF
TRBV5-3 CARSLGVPPRQGIFQPQHF
TRBV30 CAWAGAAGYGVNYGYTF
TRBV7-2 CASSLVPDEQFF
TRBV19 CASKPQSRGAYGYTF
TRBV7-6 CASSLWGVTDTQYF
TRBV6-1 CASSVAGRYEQYF
TRBV4-1 CASSQVVRAEQYF
TRBV27 CASTTHGGEMNTEAFF
TRBV11-3 CASSLQGPFSYEQYF
TRBV6-5 CASSYLSVLGNTEAFF